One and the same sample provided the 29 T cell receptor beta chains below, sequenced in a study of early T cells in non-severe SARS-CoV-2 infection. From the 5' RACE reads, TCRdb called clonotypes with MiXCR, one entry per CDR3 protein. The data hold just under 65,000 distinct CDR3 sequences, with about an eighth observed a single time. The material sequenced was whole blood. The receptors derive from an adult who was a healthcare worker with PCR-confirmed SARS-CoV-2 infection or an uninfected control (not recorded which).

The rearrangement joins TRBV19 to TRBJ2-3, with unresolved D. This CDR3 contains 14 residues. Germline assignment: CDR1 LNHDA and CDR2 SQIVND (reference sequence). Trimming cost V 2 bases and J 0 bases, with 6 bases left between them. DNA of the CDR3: TGTGCCAGTAGTATACTCGGCAGCACAGATACGCAGTATTTT. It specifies CASSILGSTDTQYF.

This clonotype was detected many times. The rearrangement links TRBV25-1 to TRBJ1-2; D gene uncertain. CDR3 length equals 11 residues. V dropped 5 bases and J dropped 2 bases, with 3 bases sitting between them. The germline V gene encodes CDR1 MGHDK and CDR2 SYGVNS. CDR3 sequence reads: CASSQNYGYTF. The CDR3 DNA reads TGTGCCAGCAGTCAGAACTATGGCTACACCTTC.

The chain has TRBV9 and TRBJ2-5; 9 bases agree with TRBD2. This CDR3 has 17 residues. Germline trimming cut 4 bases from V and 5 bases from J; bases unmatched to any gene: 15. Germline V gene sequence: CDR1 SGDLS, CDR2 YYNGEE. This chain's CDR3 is CASSPPRAGGGLETQYF. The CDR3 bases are TGTGCCAGCAGCCCTCCTCGAGCGGGGGGAGGGTTGGAGACCCAGTACTTC.

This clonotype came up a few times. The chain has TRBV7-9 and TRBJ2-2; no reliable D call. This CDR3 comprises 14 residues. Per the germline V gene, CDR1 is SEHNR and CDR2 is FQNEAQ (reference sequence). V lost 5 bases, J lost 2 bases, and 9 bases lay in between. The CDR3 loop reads CASSGLFNTGELFF. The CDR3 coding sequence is TGTGCCAGCAGCGGTCTTTTCAACACCGGGGAGCTGTTTTTT.

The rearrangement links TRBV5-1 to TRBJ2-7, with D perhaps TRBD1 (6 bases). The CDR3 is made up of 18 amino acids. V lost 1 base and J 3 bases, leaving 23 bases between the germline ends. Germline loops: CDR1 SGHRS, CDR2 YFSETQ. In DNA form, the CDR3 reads TGCGCCAGCAGCTTGTGGGTCTGGGCAAAGGGGGAAATCTACGAGCAGTACTTC. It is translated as CASSLWVWAKGEIYEQYF.

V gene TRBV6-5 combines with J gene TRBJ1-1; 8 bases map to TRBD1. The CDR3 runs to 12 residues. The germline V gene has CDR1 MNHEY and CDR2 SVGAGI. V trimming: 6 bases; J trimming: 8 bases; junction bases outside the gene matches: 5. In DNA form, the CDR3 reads TGTGCCAGCAGCACAAGACAGGGGGAAGCTTTCTTT. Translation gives CASSTRQGEAFF.

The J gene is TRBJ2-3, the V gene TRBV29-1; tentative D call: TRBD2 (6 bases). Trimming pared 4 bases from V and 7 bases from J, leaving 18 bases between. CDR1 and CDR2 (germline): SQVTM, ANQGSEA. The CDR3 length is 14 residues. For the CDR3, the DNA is TGCAGCGTTGTCTTGTCGCTAGGGAGGCATACGCAGTATTTT. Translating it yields CSVVLSLGRHTQYF.

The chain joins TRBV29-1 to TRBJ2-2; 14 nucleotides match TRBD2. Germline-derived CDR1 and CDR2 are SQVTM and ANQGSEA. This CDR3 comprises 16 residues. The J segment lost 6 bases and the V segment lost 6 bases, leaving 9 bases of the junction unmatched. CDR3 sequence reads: CSVPGTSGGVAGELFF. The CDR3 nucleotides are TGCAGCGTCCCTGGGACTAGCGGGGGCGTTGCCGGGGAGCTGTTTTTT.

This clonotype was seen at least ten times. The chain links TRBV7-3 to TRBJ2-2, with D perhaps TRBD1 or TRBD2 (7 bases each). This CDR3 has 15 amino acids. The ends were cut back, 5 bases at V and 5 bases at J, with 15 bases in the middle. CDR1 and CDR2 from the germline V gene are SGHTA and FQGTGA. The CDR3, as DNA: TGTGCCAGCAGCCCCCGACAGGGAGGGACCGGGGAGCTGTTTTTT. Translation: CASSPRQGGTGELFF.

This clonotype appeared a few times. CDR3 residues: CASSSTREKYRPQHF. The DNA for the CDR3 is TGTGCCAGCAGCAGCACGAGGGAGAAGTATAGGCCCCAGCATTTT. V gene TRBV12-3 or TRBV12-4 combines with J gene TRBJ1-5; D unclear. The CDR3 loop spans 15 amino acids. V was trimmed by 6 bases and J by 9 bases, leaving 21 bases between them.

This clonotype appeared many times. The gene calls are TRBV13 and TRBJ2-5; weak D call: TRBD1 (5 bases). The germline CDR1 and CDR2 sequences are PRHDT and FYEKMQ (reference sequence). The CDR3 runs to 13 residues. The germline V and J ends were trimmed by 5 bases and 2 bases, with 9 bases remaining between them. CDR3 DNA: TGTGCCAGCAGCCGGACACCTCAAGAGACCCAGTACTTC. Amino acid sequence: CASSRTPQETQYF.

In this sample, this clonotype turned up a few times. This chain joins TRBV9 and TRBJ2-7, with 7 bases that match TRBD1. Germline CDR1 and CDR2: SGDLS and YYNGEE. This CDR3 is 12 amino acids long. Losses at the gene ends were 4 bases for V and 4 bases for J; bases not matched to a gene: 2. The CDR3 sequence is CASSSTGYEQYF. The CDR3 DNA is TGTGCCAGCAGCTCGACAGGGTACGAGCAGTACTTC.

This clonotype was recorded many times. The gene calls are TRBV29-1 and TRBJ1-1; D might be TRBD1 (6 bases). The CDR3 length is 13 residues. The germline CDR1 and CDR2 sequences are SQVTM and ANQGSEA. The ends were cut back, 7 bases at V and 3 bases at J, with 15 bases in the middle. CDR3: CSAGHREDTEAFF. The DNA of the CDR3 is TGCAGCGCGGGACATAGGGAGGACACTGAAGCTTTCTTT.

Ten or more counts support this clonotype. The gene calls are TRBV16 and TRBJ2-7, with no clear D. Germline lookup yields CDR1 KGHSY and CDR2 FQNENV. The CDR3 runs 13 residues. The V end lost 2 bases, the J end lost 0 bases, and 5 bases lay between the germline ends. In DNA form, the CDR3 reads TGTGCCAGCAGCCAAGCCTTCTCCTACGAGCAGTACTTC. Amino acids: CASSQAFSYEQYF.

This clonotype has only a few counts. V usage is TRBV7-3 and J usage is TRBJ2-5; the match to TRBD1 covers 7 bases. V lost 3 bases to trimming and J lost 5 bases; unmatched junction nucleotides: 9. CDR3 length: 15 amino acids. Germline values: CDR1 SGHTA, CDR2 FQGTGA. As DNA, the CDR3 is TGTGCCAGCAGCTTGACGACAGGGAGAATTGAGACCCAGTACTTC. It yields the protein CASSLTTGRIETQYF.

Written as DNA, the CDR3 is TGCAGCGTCCCGCCCAGCGGGGGAGCCCAAGGTGAGCAGTTCTTC. It codes for CSVPPSGGAQGEQFF. The V gene is TRBV29-1, the J gene TRBJ2-1; 8 nucleotides align to TRBD2. The V segment lost 6 bases and the J segment 9 bases; nucleotides outside the gene matches: 16. CDR3 size: 15 residues. Per germline, CDR1 SQVTM and CDR2 ANQGSEA.

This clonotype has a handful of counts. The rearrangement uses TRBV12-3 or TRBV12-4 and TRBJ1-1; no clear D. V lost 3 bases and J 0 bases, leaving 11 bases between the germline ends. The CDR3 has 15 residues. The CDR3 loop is CASSLIGNMNTEAFF. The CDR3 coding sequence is TGTGCCAGCAGTTTGATCGGCAACATGAACACTGAAGCTTTCTTT.

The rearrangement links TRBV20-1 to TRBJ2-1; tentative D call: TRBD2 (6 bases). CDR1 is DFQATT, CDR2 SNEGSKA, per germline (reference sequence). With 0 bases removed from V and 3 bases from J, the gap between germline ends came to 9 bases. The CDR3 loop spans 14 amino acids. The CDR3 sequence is CSARDSGDYNEQFF. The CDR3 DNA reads TGCAGTGCTAGAGATAGCGGTGACTACAATGAGCAGTTCTTC.

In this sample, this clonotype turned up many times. CDR3 sequence (DNA): TGTGCCAGCAGTTTAGAGGGGCCCTACGAGCAGTACTTC. Its translation: CASSLEGPYEQYF. The gene calls are TRBV28 and TRBJ2-7; D possibly matches TRBD1 or TRBD2 (5 bases each). Germline CDR1 is MDHEN and CDR2 is SYDVKM. Trimming left V 2 bases short and J 2 bases short, with 7 bases between. The length of the CDR3 is 13 residues.

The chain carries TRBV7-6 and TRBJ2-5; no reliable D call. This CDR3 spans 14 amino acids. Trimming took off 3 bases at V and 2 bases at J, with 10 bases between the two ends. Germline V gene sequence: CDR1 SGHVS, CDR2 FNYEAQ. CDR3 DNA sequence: TGTGCCAGCAGCTTGGGCTACCGACAAGAGACCCAGTACTTC. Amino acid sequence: CASSLGYRQETQYF.

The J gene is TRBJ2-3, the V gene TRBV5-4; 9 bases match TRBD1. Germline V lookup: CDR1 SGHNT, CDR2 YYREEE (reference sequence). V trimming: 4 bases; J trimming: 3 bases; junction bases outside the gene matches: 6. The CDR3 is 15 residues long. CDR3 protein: CASSSGTGRTDTQYF. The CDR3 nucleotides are TGTGCCAGCAGCAGCGGGACAGGGCGGACAGATACGCAGTATTTT.

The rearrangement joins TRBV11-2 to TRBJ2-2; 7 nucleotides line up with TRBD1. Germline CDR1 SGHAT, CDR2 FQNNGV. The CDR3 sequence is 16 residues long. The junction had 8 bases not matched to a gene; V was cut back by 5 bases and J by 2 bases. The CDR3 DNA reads TGTGCCAGCAGCCCCCACGGGACAGTCAACACCGGGGAGCTGTTTTTT. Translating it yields CASSPHGTVNTGELFF.

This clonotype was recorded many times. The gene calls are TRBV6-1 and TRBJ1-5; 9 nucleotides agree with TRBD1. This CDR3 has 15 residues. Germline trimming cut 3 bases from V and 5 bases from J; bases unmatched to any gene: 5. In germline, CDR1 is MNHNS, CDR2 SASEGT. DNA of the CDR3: TGTGCCAGCAGTGAGGTCGGACAGGGGTATCAGCCCCAGCATTTT. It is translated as CASSEVGQGYQPQHF.

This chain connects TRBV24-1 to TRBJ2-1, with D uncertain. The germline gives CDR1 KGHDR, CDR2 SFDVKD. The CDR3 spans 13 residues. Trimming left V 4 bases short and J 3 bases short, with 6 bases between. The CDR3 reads CATSDDDYNEQFF. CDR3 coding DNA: TGTGCCACCAGTGACGATGACTACAATGAGCAGTTCTTC.

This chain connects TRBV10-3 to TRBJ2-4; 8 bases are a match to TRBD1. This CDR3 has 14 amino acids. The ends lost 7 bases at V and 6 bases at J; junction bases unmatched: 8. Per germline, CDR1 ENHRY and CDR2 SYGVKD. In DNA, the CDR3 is TGTGCCATCACTTCAGGGGGCCGTATAAACATTCAGTACTTC. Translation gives CAITSGGRINIQYF.

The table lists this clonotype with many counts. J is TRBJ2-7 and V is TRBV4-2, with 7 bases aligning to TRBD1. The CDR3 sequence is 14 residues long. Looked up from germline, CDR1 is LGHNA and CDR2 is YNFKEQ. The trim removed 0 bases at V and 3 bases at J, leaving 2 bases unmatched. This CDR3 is CASSQERQGYEQYF. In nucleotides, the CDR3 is TGTGCCAGCAGCCAAGAACGACAGGGCTACGAGCAGTACTTC.

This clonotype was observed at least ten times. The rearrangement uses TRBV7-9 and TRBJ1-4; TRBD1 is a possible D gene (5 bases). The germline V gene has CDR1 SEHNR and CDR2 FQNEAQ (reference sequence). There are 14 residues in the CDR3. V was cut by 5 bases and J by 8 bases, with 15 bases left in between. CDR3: CASSRTSRGEKLFF. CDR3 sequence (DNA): TGTGCCAGCAGCCGGACTTCCCGGGGGGAAAAACTGTTTTTT.

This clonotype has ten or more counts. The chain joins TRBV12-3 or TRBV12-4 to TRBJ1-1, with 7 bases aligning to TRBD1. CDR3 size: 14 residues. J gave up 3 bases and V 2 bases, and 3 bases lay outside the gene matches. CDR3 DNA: TGTGCCAGCAGTTTACGCAGGGGGGACACTGAAGCTTTCTTT. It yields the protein CASSLRRGDTEAFF.

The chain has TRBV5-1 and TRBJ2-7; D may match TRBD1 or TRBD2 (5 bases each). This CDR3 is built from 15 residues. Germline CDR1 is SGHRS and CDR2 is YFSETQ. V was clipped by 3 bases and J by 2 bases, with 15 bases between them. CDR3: CASSSQPGPAYEQYF. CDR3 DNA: TGCGCCAGCAGCTCCCAACCGGGACCCGCCTACGAGCAGTACTTC.